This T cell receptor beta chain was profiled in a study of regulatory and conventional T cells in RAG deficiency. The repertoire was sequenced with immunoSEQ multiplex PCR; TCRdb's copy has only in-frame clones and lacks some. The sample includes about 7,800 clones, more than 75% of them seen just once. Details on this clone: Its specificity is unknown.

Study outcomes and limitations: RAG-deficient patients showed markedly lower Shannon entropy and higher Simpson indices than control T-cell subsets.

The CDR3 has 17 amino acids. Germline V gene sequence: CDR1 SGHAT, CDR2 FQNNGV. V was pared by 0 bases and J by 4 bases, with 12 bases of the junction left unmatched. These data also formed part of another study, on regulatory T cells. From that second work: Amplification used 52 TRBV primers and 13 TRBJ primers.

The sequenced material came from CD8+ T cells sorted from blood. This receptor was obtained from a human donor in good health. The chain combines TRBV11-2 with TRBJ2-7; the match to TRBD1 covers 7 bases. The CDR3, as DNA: TGTGCCAGCAGCTTAGATCTTGCGGACAGGATGGGATACGAGCAGTACTTC. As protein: CASSLDLADRMGYEQYF.